This is a list of T cell receptor beta chains from one sample in a study of T cells after yellow fever vaccination. MiXCR, run by TCRdb on the 5' RACE reads, gives a single entry per CDR3 protein. The table lists around 310,000 distinct CDR3 sequences, 3.5% to 5% of them singletons. Sequencing used PBMCs, obtained 15 days after the yellow fever booster vaccination. Receptor source: a man between 18 and 35 years old who received the YFV17D yellow fever vaccine. The CDR3 runs from the conserved cysteine through the conserved F or W. Each record gives: clone size, V gene, D gene, J gene, CDR3 protein, CDR3 DNA. The D gene is left open where the match is weak. The size field is filled for only some rows; it gives once, few, many or a size class.

-	TRBV2	-	TRBJ1-6	CASGGSSGNSPLHF	TGTGCCAGCGGAGGGAGTTCGGGTAATTCACCCCTCCACTTT
few	TRBV11-3	-	TRBJ2-5	CASAGRGETQYF	TGTGCCAGCGCGGGGCGTGGAGAGACCCAGTACTTC
few	TRBV5-1	TRBD2	TRBJ2-2	CASSRPSSGGYTGELFF	TGCGCCAGCAGCCGCCCAAGCAGCGGGGGGTACACCGGGGAGCTGTTTTTT
many	TRBV10-3	-	TRBJ2-2	CAPLGQYYTGELFF	TGTGCCCCCCTAGGACAGTACTACACCGGGGAGCTGTTTTTT
few	TRBV7-2	TRBD1	TRBJ1-2	CASSSDRGIYGYTF	TGTGCCAGCAGCTCCGACAGGGGGATCTATGGCTACACCTTC
many	TRBV12-3/TRBV12-4	-	TRBJ2-5	CASSPGVQETQYF	TGTGCCAGCAGTCCCGGGGTCCAAGAGACCCAGTACTTC
many	TRBV27	-	TRBJ2-5	CASKPSWQETQYF	TGTGCCAGCAAACCATCCTGGCAAGAGACCCAGTACTTC
few	TRBV7-6	TRBD1	TRBJ2-2	CASSQTTGENTGELFF	TGTGCCAGCAGCCAAACGACAGGGGAAAACACCGGGGAGCTGTTTTTT
many	TRBV3-1	-	TRBJ2-2	CASSSGTTNTGELFF	TGTGCCAGCAGCTCCGGGACAACGAACACCGGGGAGCTGTTTTTT
-	TRBV20-1	-	TRBJ1-2	CSAPGIGYTF	TGCAGTGCTCCCGGGATTGGCTACACCTTC
many	TRBV5-1	TRBD2	TRBJ2-1	CASDLGTSANEQFF	TGCGCCAGCGACCTCGGGACTAGTGCCAATGAGCAGTTCTTC
few	TRBV12-3/TRBV12-4	-	TRBJ1-6	CASSPRGALLGSPLHF	TGTGCCAGCAGCCCCCGGGGGGCGCTTCTAGGTTCACCCCTCCACTTT
many	TRBV15	-	TRBJ1-4	CATSGRDNEKLFF	TGTGCCACCAGCGGCAGGGATAATGAAAAACTGTTTTTT
many	TRBV6-2/TRBV6-3	-	TRBJ2-7	CASSDFWGQYF	TGTGCCAGCAGTGACTTTTGGGGGCAGTACTTC
few	TRBV9	TRBD2	TRBJ2-5	CASSVDSGNQETQYF	TGTGCCAGCAGCGTAGATAGCGGGAACCAAGAGACCCAGTACTTC
-	TRBV6-5	-	TRBJ1-2	CASSYLKGHYGYTF	TGTGCCAGCAGTTACTTGAAGGGGCACTATGGCTACACCTTC
-	TRBV5-5	-	TRBJ2-3	CASSSDTSGDTQYF	TGTGCCAGCAGCTCGGACACTTCTGGGGATACGCAGTATTTT
-	TRBV12-3/TRBV12-4	-	TRBJ2-5	CASSFSEKETQYF	TGTGCCAGCAGTTTTTCAGAAAAAGAGACCCAGTACTTC
many	TRBV12-3/TRBV12-4	-	TRBJ1-6	CASSDSSHSPLHF	TGTGCCAGCAGCGACAGTTCTCATTCACCCCTCCACTTT
many	TRBV5-1	-	TRBJ2-3	CASSPGTLRDTQYF	TGCGCCAGCAGCCCCGGGACTTTGCGAGATACGCAGTATTTT
many	TRBV5-1	TRBD1	TRBJ2-1	CASSLVRDRASYNEQFF	TGCGCCAGCAGCTTGGTTCGGGACAGGGCCTCCTACAATGAGCAGTTCTTC
few	TRBV7-9	-	TRBJ1-1	CASSRTGIDTEAFF	TGTGCCAGCAGCCGCACAGGGATCGACACTGAAGCTTTCTTT
many	TRBV4-3	TRBD1	TRBJ2-2	CASSQDTGGGTGELFF	TGCGCCAGCAGCCAAGATACAGGGGGAGGCACCGGGGAGCTGTTTTTT
many	TRBV7-9	-	TRBJ2-7	CASSWTQSYEQYF	TGTGCCAGCAGTTGGACCCAGTCCTACGAGCAGTACTTC
-	TRBV11-2	-	TRBJ1-5	CASSLDQYQPQHF	TGTGCCAGCAGCTTAGATCAATATCAGCCCCAGCATTTT
few	TRBV5-1	TRBD2	TRBJ2-7	CASSWGGRPYEQYF	TGCGCCAGCAGCTGGGGGGGACGGCCCTACGAGCAGTACTTC
-	TRBV10-3	TRBD2	TRBJ2-2	CAIGTSGGAGTGELFF	TGTGCCATCGGGACTAGCGGGGGGGCTGGCACCGGGGAGCTGTTTTTT
-	TRBV9	-	TRBJ1-2	CASSPFKTGGYTF	TGTGCCAGCAGCCCTTTCAAGACGGGAGGCTACACCTTC
-	TRBV3-1	-	TRBJ1-6	CASSGLANSPLHF	TGTGCCAGCAGCGGGTTAGCCAATTCACCCCTCCACTTT